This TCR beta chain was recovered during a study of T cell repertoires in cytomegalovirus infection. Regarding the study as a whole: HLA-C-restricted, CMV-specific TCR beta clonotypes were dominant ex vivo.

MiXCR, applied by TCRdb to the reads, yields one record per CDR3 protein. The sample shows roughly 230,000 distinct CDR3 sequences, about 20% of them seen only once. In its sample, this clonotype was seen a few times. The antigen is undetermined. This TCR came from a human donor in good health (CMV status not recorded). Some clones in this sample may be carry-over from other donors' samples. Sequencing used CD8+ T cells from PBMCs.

The CDR3: CSASDGRGGWHF. CDR3 coding DNA: TGCAGTGCTAGTGACGGCAGGGGCGGTTGGCATTTT. The chain has TRBV20-1 and TRBJ1-5; possible D gene TRBD1, 6 bases. Between the trimmed V and J ends, which lost 3 bases and 15 bases, there was a span of 18 bases. The CDR3 extends over 12 amino acids. The germline V gene has CDR1 DFQATT and CDR2 SNEGSKA (reference sequence).